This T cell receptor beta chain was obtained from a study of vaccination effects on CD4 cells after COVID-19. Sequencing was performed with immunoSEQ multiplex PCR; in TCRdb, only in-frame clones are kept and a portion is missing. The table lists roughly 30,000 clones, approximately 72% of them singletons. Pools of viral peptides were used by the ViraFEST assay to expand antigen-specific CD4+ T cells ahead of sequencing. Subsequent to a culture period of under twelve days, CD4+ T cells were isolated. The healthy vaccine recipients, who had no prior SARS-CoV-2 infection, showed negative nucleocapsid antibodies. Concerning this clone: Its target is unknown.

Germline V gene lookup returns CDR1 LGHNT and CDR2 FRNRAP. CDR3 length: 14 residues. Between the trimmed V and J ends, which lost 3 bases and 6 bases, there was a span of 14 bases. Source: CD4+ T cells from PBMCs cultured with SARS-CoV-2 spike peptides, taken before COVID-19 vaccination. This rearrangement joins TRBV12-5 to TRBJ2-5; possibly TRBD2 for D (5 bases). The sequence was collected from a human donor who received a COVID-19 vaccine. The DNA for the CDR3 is TGTGCTAGTGGTTTACGCTCACTAGGTCAGACCCAGTACTTC. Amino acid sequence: CASGLRSLGQTQYF. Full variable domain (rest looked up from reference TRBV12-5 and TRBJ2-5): DARVTQTPRHKVTEMGQEVTMRCQPILGHNTVFWYRQTMMQGLELLAYFRNRAPLDDSGMPKDRFSAEMPDATLATLKIQPSEPRDSAVYFCASGLRSLGQTQYFGPGTRLLVL.